This TCR beta chain was identified during a study of blood T cells in healthy people across ages. A second about 7 to 12 cycle PCR used barcoded and J-beta primers. Each TCR beta cDNA got a 12-nucleotide random molecular identifier. Via MiXCR, TCRdb re-called the 5' RACE reads, giving one row per CDR3 protein. Of 980,000 or so distinct CDR3 sequences detected, approximately 49% appear once; the ten largest clones hold 13%. The germline V gene encodes CDR1 SGHRS and CDR2 YFSETQ. The CDR3 has 15 residues. V shed 4 bases and J 1 base; nucleotides not matched to a gene: 4. General study points: Older individuals had lower TCR beta diversity per million T cells (the decline was roughly linear). What prevented conclusive comparison of naive and antigen-experienced cells was that PBMCs were unsorted.

On this clonotype: Its antigen is still unknown.

Each sample gave at least 7 million isolated PBMCs. The sample consisted of blood. The receptor was isolated from a man aged 25-45 years in good health. The rearrangement joins TRBV5-1 to TRBJ1-4; 7 bases are shared with TRBD1. CDR3 nucleotides: TGCGCCAGCAGCCTGAGACAGGGAACTAATGAAAAACTGTTTTTT. The encoded protein is CASSLRQGTNEKLFF. Filled out from reference TRBV5-1 and TRBJ1-4, the complete variable domain reads KAGVTQTPRYLIKTRGQQVTLSCSPISGHRSVSWYQQTPGQGLQFLFEYFSETQRNKGNFPGRFSGRQFSNSRSEMNVSTLELGDSALYLCASSLRQGTNEKLFFGSGTQLSVL.